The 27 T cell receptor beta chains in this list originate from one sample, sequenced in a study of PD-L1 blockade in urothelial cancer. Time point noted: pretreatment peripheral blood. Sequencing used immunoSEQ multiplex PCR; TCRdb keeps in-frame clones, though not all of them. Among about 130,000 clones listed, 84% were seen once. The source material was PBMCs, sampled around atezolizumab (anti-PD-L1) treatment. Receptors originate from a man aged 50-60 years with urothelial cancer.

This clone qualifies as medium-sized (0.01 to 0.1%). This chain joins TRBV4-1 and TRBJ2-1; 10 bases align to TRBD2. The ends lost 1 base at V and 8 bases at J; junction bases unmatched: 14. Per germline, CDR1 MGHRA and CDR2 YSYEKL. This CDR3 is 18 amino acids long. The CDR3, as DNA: TGCGCCAGCAGCCAAGCCATACCCCCTAGCGGGAGTGGAGATGAGCAGTTCTTC. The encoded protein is CASSQAIPPSGSGDEQFF.

CDR3 sequence (DNA): TGTGCCAGCAGCTGGTCCCGACCCGGGGAGCAGTACTTC. The encoded protein is CASSWSRPGEQYF. The chain employs TRBV5-6 and TRBJ2-7; D not certain. Between the trimmed V and J ends, which lost 3 bases and 7 bases, there was a span of 14 bases. Germline-derived CDR1 and CDR2 are SGHDT and YYEEEE. The CDR3 consists of 13 residues. The entire variable domain, with the rest obtained from reference TRBV5-6 and TRBJ2-7, is as follows: DAGVTQSPTHLIKTRGQQVTLRCSPKSGHDTVSWYQQALGQGPQFIFQYYEEEERQRGNFPDRFSGHQFPNYSSELNVNALLLGDSALYLCASSWSRPGEQYFGPGTRLTVT.

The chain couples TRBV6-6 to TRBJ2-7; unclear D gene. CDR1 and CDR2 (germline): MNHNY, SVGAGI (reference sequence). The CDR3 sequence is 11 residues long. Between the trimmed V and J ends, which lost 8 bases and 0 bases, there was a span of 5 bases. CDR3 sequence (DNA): TGTGCCAGCGGGCCCTCCTACGAGCAGTACTTC. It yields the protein CASGPSYEQYF.

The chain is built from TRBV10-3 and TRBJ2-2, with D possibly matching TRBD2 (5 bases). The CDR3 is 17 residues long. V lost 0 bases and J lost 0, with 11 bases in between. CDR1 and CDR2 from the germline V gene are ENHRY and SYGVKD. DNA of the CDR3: TGTGCCATCAGTGAGTCGGGAGCGACGGCGAACACCGGGGAGCTGTTTTTT. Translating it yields CAISESGATANTGELFF.

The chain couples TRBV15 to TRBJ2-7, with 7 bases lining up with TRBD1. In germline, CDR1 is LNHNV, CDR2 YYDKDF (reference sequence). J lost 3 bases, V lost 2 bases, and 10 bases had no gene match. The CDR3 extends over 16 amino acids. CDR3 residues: CATSRNYRDRDYEQYF. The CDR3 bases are TGTGCCACCAGCAGAAATTACCGGGACAGAGACTACGAGCAGTACTTC.

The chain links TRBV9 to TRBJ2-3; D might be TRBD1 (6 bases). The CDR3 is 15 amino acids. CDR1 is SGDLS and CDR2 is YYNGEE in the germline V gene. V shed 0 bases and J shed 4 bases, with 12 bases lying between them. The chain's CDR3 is CASSVEGRGPDTQYF. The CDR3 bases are TGTGCCAGCAGCGTAGAAGGCAGGGGTCCAGATACGCAGTATTTT.

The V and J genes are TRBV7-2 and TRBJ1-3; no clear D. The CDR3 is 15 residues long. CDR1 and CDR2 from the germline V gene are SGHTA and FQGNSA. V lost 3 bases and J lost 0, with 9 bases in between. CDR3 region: CASSFDTYSGNTIYF. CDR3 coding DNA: TGTGCCAGCAGCTTCGACACCTACTCTGGAAACACCATATATTTT.

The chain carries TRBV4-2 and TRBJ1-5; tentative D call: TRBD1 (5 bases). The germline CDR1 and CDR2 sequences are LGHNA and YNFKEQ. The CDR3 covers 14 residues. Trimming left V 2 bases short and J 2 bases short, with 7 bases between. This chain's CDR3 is CASSQLGGNQPQHF. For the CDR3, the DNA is TGTGCCAGCAGCCAACTAGGGGGCAATCAGCCCCAGCATTTT.

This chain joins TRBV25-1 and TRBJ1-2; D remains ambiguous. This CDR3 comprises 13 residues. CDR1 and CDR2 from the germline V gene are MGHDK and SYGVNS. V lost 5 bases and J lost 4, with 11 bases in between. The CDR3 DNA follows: TGTGCCAGCAGTCGGACGGGAGTCTATGGCTACACCTTC. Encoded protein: CASSRTGVYGYTF.

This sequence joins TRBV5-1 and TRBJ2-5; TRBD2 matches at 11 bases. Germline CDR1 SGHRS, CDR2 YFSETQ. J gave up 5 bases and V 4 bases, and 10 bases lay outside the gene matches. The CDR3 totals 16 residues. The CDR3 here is CASSEKRLAGTETQYF. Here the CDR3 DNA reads TGCGCCAGCAGCGAAAAGAGACTAGCGGGAACGGAGACCCAGTACTTC.

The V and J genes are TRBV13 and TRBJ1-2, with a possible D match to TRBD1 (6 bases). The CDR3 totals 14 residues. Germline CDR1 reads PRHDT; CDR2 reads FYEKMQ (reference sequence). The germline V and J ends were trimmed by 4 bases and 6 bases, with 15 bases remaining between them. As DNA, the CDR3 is TGTGCCAGCAGCTCCCTAACAGGGTCGGATGGCTACACCTTC. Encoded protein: CASSSLTGSDGYTF. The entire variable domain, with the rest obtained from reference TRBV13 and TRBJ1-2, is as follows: AAGVIQSPRHLIKEKRETATLKCYPIPRHDTVYWYQQGPGQDPQFLISFYEKMQSDKGSIPDRFSAQQFSDYHSELNMSSLELGDSALYFCASSSLTGSDGYTFGSGTRLTVV.

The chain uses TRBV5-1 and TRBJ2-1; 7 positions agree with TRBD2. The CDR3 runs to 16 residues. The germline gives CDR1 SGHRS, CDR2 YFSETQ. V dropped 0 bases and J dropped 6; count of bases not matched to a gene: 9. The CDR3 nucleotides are TGCGCCAGCAGCTTGGAAGGGGTGGGAGGGATCAATGAGCAGTTCTTC. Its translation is CASSLEGVGGINEQFF.

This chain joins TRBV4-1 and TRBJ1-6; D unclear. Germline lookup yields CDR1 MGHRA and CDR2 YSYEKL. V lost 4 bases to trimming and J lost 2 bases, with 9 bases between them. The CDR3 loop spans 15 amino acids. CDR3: CASSLGLAYNSPLHF. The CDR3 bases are TGCGCCAGCAGCCTAGGACTTGCCTATAATTCACCCCTCCACTTT.

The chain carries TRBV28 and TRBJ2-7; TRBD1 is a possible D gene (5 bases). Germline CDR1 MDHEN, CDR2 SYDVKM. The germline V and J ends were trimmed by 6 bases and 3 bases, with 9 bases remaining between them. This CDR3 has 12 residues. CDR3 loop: CASRTRVYEQYF. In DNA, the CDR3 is TGTGCCAGCAGGACCAGGGTCTACGAGCAGTACTTC.

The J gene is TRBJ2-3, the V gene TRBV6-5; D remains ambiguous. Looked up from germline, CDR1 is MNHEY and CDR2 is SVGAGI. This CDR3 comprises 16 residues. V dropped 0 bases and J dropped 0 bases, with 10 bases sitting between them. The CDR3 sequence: CASSYSARFSTDTQYF. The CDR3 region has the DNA TGTGCCAGCAGTTACTCCGCCAGATTTAGCACAGATACGCAGTATTTT.

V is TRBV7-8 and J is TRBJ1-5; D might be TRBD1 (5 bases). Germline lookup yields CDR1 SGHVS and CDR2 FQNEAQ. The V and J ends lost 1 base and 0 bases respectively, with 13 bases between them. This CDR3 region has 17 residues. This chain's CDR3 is CASSLGGTSYSNQPQHF. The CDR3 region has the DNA TGTGCCAGCAGCTTAGGCGGGACTTCGTATAGCAATCAGCCCCAGCATTTT.

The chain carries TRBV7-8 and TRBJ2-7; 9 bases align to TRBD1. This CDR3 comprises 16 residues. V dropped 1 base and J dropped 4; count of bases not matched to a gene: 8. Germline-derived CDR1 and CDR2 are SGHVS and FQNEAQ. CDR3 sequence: CASSLGGGTGLYEQYF. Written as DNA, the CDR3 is TGTGCCAGCAGCTTAGGAGGGGGGACAGGGCTGTACGAGCAGTACTTC. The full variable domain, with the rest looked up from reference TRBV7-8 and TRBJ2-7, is GAGVSQSPRYKVAKRGQDVALRCDPISGHVSLFWYQQALGQGPEFLTYFQNEAQLDKSGLPSDRFFAERPEGSVSTLKIQRTQQEDSAVYLCASSLGGGTGLYEQYFGPGTRLTVT.

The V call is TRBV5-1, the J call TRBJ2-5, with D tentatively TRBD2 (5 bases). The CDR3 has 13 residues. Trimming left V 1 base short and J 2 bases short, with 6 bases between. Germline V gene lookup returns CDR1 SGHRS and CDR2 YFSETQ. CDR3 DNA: TGCGCCAGCAGCTTGTGGGAGCAAGAGACCCAGTACTTC. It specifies CASSLWEQETQYF.

The CDR3 protein is CASSASPGTAYNEQFF. DNA for the CDR3: TGTGCCAGCAGCGCATCACCCGGGACAGCCTACAATGAGCAGTTCTTC. The V and J genes are TRBV9 and TRBJ2-1; 7 bases align to TRBD1. The J segment lost 2 bases and the V segment lost 3 bases, leaving 8 bases of the junction unmatched. The CDR3 runs 16 residues. CDR1 is SGDLS, CDR2 YYNGEE, per germline.

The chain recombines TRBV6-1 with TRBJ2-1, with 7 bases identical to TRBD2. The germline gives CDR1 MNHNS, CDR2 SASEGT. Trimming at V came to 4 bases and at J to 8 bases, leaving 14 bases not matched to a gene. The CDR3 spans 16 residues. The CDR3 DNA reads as TGTGCCAGCAGTGCCAACCGGCTGTATGGGGGGGATGAGCAGTTCTTC. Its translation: CASSANRLYGGDEQFF.

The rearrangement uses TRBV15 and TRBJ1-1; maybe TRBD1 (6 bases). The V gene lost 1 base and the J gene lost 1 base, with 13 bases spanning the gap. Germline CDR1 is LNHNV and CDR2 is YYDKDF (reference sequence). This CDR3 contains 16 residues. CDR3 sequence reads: CATSRGPTTGNTEAFF. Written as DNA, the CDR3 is TGTGCCACCAGCAGAGGTCCTACGACAGGGAACACTGAAGCTTTCTTT.

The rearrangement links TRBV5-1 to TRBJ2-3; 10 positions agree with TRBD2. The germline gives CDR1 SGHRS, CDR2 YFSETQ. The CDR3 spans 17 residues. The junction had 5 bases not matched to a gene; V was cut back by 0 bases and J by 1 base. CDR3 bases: TGCGCCAGCAGCTTGGTCGCTAGCGGGAGCGGCACAGATACGCAGTATTTT. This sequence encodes CASSLVASGSGTDTQYF.

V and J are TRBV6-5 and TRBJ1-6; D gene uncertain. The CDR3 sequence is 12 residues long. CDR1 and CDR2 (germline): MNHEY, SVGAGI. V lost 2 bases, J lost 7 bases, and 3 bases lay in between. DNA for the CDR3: TGTGCCAGCAGTTACCCAAATTCACCCCTCCACTTT. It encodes CASSYPNSPLHF.

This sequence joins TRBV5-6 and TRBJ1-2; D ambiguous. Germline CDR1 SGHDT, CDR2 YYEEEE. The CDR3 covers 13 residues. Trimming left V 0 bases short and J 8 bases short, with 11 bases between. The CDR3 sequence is CASSLAGIGGYTF. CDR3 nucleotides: TGTGCCAGCAGCTTGGCCGGGATCGGCGGCTACACCTTC.

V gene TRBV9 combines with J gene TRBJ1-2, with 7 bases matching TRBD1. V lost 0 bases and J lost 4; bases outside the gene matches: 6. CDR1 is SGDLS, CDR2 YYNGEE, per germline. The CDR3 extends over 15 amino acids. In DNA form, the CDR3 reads TGTGCCAGCAGCGTAGGACAGGGCAATCTCTATGGCTACACCTTC. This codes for CASSVGQGNLYGYTF.

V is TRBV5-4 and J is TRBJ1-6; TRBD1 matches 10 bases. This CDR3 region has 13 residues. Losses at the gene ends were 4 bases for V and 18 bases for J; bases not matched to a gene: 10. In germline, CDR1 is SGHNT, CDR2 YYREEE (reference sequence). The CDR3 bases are TGTGCCAGCAGCCGAAGTAGACAGGGGGCCCACCACTTT. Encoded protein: CASSRSRQGAHHF. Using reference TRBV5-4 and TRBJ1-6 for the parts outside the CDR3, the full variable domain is ETGVTQSPTHLIKTRGQQVTLRCSSQSGHNTVSWYQQALGQGPQFIFQYYREEENGRGNFPPRFSGLQFPNYSSELNVNALELDDSALYLCASSRSRQGAHHFGNGTRLTVT.

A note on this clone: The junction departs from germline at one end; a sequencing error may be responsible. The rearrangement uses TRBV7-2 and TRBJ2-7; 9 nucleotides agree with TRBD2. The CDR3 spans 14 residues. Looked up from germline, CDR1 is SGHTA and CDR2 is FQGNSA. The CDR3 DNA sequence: TGTGCCAGCAGCCTAGCGGGAAGAGGGTACGAGCAGTACTTC. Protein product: CASSLAGRGYEQYF.